This T cell receptor (beta chain) originates from a study of control samples from healthy donors and cancer patients. Using immunoSEQ multiplex PCR, the repertoire was profiled, and TCRdb retains in-frame clones only, with some absent. In the table there are about 150,000 clones, 90% to 95% of which are singletons. CDR1 SNHLY and CDR2 FYNNEI come from the germline V gene. The CDR3 runs 14 residues. Trimming took 7 bases from V and 7 from J; bases not matched to a gene: 8. This sequence was found in a woman between 40 and 55 years old in good health. The sequenced material came from blood. The V and J genes are TRBV2 and TRBJ2-3, with 10 bases fitting TRBD2. This CDR3 is CASILAGVTNTQYF. CDR3 nucleotides: TGTGCCAGCATTCTAGCGGGAGTAACAAATACGCAGTATTTT.